The entry below gives a single T cell receptor beta chain sequence along with its context. The V gene's germline CDR1 is KGHSH and CDR2 LQKENI. The CDR3 loop spans 14 amino acids. With 3 bases removed from V and 5 bases from J, the gap between germline ends came to 13 bases. These data are taken from a study of blood T cell repertoires in COVID-19. The overall study: Spain, Italy and the United States supplied samples that represented acute and convalescent COVID-19. Sources were T cells, B-cell-depleted T cells, or PBMCs; the material itself was cDNA or gDNA.

In the study's own analysis: Estimation of nucleated cell counts was performed using reference gene primer amplification. The protocol was immunoSEQ multiplex PCR, while the TCRdb copy is restricted to in-frame clones and leaves out a portion. V and J calls and clone size are as listed in that table; D and trimming were resolved from the DNA. The sample has some 120,000 clones, around 88% seen once. The sequence was obtained from a human donor in a cohort sampled during active COVID-19. J is TRBJ1-1 and V is TRBV18; TRBD1 might be the D (5 bases). The sequenced material came from peripheral blood. CDR3 amino acids: CASSPQVDKTEAFF. CDR3 sequence (DNA): TGTGCCAGCTCACCCCAAGTGGACAAGACTGAAGCTTTCTTT.